This TCR beta chain is from a study of CD8+CD57+ T cells in acquired aplastic anemia. Broader study findings: Patients and controls turned out to have 25 to 35 CD8+ CDR3 sequences in common.

TCR beta VDJ and CDR3 were profiled, and genomic DNA was the template. TCRdb re-analysed the reads in MiXCR, keeping a single row per CDR3 protein. The table has roughly 180,000 distinct CDR3 sequences, 64% seen once; the top ten hold about 45%. This clonotype has more than one count but fewer than ten. Its specificity is unknown. The V gene lost 7 bases and the J gene lost 2 bases, with 9 bases spanning the gap. CDR1 and CDR2 from the germline V gene are KGHDR and SFDVKD. The CDR3 length is 13 residues. The TCR comes from a human donor with severe aplastic anemia or a healthy control (not recorded which). Sample: sorted CD4+, CD8+, or CD8+CD57+ T cells (not recorded which) from PBMCs. The chain combines TRBV24-1 with TRBJ2-3; D call uncertain. The CDR3 here is CATRAEVTDTQYF. The CDR3 nucleotides are TGTGCCACCAGGGCAGAGGTCACAGATACGCAGTATTTT.